This T cell receptor beta chain was documented in a study of cytomegalovirus exposure and HLA in healthy donors. Both 60 Vbeta primers and 13 Jbeta primers went into the PCR. TCRdb's table, derived via immunoSEQ multiplex PCR, lists solely in-frame clones and lacks some. The sample holds about 280,000 clones; about 90% are singletons and the top ten take approximately 2.4%. The sequenced sample was PBMCs. The clonotype originates from a young woman in good health and CMV-seronegative.

CDR3 in amino acids: CASSTRTGYTEAFF. The CDR3 coding sequence is TGTGCCAGTAGTACCAGGACAGGGTACACTGAAGCTTTCTTT. This chain connects TRBV19 to TRBJ1-1; 8 bases are a match to TRBD1. The CDR3 length is 14 residues. The germline gives CDR1 LNHDA, CDR2 SQIVND (reference sequence). With 4 bases clipped from V and 3 bases from J, the junction kept 4 bases outside the gene matches.